The clone carrying this T cell receptor beta chain appeared many times. The CDR3 contains 15 residues. V was pared by 7 bases and J by 2 bases, with 15 bases between. The TCRbeta library was prepared with unique molecular identifiers. TCRdb re-called the PCR reads through MiXCR, storing one row per CDR3 protein. This table has 200,000 to 250,000 distinct CDR3 sequences, 8.5% to 10% appearing once. These data come from a study of T-cell reconstitution after alpha-beta-depleted transplantation in children. This material consisted of PBMCs from the stem cell graft donor, taken from the stem cell graft. The chain employs TRBV12-3 or TRBV12-4 and TRBJ2-1; D perhaps matches TRBD2 (7 bases). This TCR was recovered from a human donor who donated a stem cell graft to a child with acute lymphoblastic leukemia. CDR3 sequence: CASTLSGGPYNEQFF. The CDR3 DNA follows: TGTGCCAGCACTCTGTCCGGGGGGCCCTACAATGAGCAGTTCTTC.